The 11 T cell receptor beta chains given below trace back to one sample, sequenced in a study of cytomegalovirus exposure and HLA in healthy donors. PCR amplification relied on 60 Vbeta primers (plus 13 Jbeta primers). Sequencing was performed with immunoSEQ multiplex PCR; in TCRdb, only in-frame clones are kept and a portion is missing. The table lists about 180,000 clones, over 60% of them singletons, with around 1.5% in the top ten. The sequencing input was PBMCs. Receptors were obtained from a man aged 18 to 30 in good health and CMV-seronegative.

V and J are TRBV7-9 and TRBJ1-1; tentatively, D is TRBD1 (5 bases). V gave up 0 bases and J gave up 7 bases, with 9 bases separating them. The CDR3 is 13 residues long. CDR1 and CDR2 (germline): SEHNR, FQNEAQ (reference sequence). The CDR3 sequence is CASSLAGHVEAFF. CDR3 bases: TGTGCCAGCAGCTTAGCTGGACACGTTGAAGCTTTCTTT.

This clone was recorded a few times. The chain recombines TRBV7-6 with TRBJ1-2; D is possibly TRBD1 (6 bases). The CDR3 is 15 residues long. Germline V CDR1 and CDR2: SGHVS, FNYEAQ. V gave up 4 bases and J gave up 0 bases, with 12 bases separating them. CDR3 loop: CASSSIQGANYGYTF. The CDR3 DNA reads TGTGCCAGCAGCTCTATACAGGGTGCTAACTATGGCTACACCTTC.

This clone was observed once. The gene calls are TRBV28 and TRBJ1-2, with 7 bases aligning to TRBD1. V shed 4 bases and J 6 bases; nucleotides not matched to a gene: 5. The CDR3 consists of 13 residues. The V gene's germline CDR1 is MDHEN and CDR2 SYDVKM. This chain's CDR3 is CASSSQGIHGYTF. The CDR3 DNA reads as TGTGCCAGCAGTTCACAGGGGATCCATGGCTACACCTTC.

This CDR3 is CASRLTSGGAREQYF. The CDR3 DNA sequence: TGCGCCAGCAGATTGACTAGCGGGGGGGCAAGGGAGCAGTACTTC. This chain joins TRBV10-2 and TRBJ2-7, with 14 bases fitting TRBD2. The ends lost 6 bases at V and 7 bases at J; junction bases unmatched: 8. This CDR3 contains 15 residues. Germline values: CDR1 WSHSY, CDR2 SAAADI.

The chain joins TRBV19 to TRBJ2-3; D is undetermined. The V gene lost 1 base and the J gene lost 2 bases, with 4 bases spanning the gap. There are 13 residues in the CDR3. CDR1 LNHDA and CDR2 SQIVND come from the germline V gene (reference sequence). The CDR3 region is CASSIAHTDTQYF. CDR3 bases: TGTGCCAGTAGTATAGCCCACACAGATACGCAGTATTTT. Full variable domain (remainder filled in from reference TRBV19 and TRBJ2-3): DGGITQSPKYLFRKEGQNVTLSCEQNLNHDAMYWYRQDPGQGLRLIYYSQIVNDFQKGDIAEGYSVSREKKESFPLTVTSAQKNPTAFYLCASSIAHTDTQYFGPGTRLTVL.

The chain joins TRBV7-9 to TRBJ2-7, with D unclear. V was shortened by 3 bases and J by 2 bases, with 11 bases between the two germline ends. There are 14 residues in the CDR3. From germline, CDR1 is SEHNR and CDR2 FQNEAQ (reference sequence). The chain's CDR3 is CASSFSSVPYEQYF. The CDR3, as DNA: TGTGCCAGCAGCTTTTCCTCCGTTCCCTACGAGCAGTACTTC.

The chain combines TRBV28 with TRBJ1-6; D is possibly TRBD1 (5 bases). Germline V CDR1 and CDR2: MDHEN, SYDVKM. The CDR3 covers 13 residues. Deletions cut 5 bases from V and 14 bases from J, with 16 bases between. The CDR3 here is CASSLRTPWTLHF. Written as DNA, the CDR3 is TGTGCCAGCAGTCTTCGGACACCTTGGACCCTCCACTTT.

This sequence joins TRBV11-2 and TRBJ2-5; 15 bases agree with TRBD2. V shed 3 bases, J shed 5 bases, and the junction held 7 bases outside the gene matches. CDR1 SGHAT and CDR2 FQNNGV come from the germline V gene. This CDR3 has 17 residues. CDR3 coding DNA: TGTGCCAGCAGCTTTGGGACTAGCGGGGGGATGGGGGAGACCCAGTACTTC. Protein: CASSFGTSGGMGETQYF.

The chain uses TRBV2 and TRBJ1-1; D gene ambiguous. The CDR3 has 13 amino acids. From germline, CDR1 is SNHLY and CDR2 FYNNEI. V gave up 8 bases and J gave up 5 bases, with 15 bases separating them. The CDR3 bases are TGTGCCAGCTCTGGGGAGAGGAGGACTGAAGCTTTCTTT. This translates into CASSGERRTEAFF. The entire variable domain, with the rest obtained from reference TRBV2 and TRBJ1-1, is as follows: EPEVTQTPSHQVTQMGQEVILRCVPISNHLYFYWYRQILGQKVEFLVSFYNNEISEKSEIFDDQFSVERPDGSNFTLKIRSTKLEDSAMYFCASSGERRTEAFFGQGTRLTVV.

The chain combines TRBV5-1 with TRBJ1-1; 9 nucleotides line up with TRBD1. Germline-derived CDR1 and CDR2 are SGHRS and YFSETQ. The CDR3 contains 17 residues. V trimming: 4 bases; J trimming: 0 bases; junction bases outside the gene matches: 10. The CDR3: CASSLGTGSPLNTEAFF. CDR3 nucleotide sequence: TGCGCCAGCAGCCTAGGGACAGGGTCCCCATTGAACACTGAAGCTTTCTTT.

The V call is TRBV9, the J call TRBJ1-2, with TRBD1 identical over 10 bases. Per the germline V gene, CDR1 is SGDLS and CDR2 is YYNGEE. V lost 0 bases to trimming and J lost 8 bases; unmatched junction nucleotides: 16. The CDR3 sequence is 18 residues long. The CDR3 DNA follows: TGTGCCAGCAGCGTAGAATTTTCGGGGACAGGGGACAAGAGCGGCTACACCTTC. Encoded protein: CASSVEFSGTGDKSGYTF.